This T cell receptor beta chain was sequenced during a study of TIL therapy for anti-PD-1-resistant metastatic lung cancer. Across the study: By whole-exome sequencing, median non-synonymous tumor mutation burden was around 1.5 mutations per megabase.

The libraries were made with immunoSEQ v3. Sequencing depth was some 2 million read pairs for survey level, roughly 4.5-6 million for deep. The protocol was immunoSEQ multiplex PCR, while the TCRdb copy is restricted to in-frame clones and leaves out a portion. The repertoire holds about 50,000 clones, with about two thirds as singletons. Time point described: pre-treatment sample, taken before nivolumab and TIL therapy. Pleural nodules or supraclavicular lymph nodes made up most of the excised metastases sampled. Patients were adults with stage 4 NSCLC. Germline V lookup: CDR1 SNHLY, CDR2 FYNNEI. The CDR3 sequence is 16 residues long. The J segment lost 2 bases and the V segment lost 1 base, leaving 3 bases of the junction unmatched.

Material: tumor tissue, obtained at baseline. The receptor was derived from a person aged 30 to 80 with non-small cell lung cancer. V and J are TRBV2 and TRBJ2-2, with 8 bases matching TRBD1. The CDR3 protein is CASSEGQGFNTGELFF. DNA for the CDR3: TGTGCCAGCAGTGAAGGACAGGGGTTTAACACCGGGGAGCTGTTTTTT.